The rows below give T cell receptor beta chains drawn from one sample of a study of regulatory T cells in long-lasting Graves disease. TCRdb ran MiXCR on the multiplex PCR reads and lists one entry per CDR3 protein. The sample shows roughly 320,000 distinct CDR3 sequences, 15% to 20% of them seen only once. This sample also belongs to another study, concerning T cells in Graves' hyperthyroidism and ophthalmopathy.

The specimen comprised peripheral blood mononuclear cells (PBMCs), sampled at new diagnosis, from a patient treated with antithyroid drugs. The source is a man between 35 and 55 years old with Graves disease. Each CDR3 is given without its conserved first and last residue.

V gene,CDR3 protein
TRBV10-2,ASSPQSNQPQH
TRBV20-1,SALGLAGGQDIQY
TRBV9,ASSVSAVRITGELF
TRBV13,ASSLRDGANEQY
TRBV20-1,SALNSGDDEQY
TRBV5-4,ASSPGQGVFINTEAF
TRBV12-3/TRBV12-4,ASSPGRGTPRGEQY
TRBV6-1,ASAGGRTDTQY
TRBV20-1,SATPGFEPQH
TRBV18,ASSPLGTANTGELF
TRBV4-1,ASTRDRVSEKLF
TRBV7-3,ASSALQGSEAF
TRBV7-9,ASRPGLAGTNTGELF
TRBV2,ASKRWQGGDQPQH
TRBV6-1,ASNTYRNTEAF
TRBV30,AWSTGRFNEKLF
TRBV27,ASRRIRTGDGWSDTQY
TRBV7-3,ASSLGRAPDTQY
TRBV20-1,SAETGNYNEQF
TRBV12-3/TRBV12-4,ASSRGGTTHTQY
TRBV6-1,ASRPPRVRSPLH
TRBV20-1,SARGPQANTHTEAF
TRBV28,ASSSKTRDYEQY
TRBV20-1,SASTYNPNEQF
TRBV20-1,SARTLARETQY
TRBV19,ASGWGRGWNQPQH
TRBV27,ASSIRKTSGAADTQY
TRBV7-9,ASSLSGFGDETQY
TRBV3-1,ASSQAAGSSYEQY
TRBV11-1,ASSDNTGSDTQY
TRBV19,ASSPDRAIPTYEQY
TRBV4-2,ASSQPSSGVKYYNEQF
TRBV27,ASSSGFSYNEQF
TRBV7-2,ASSPGTAWAEQY
TRBV27,ASSASGTPNQPQH
TRBV3-1,ASSRQPPSYEQY
TRBV28,ASSLGSLITDTQY
TRBV5-5,ASSLGGRGTDTQY
TRBV20-1,SASPSGVDTQY